These 21 T cell receptor beta chains were sequenced from one sample in a study of spatial heterogeneity in lung cancer. This sample's time point: sample taken at primary tumor resection. Whole RNA was taken from tumor, nontumor lung or frozen PBMC; it was then sequenced unsorted. TCRdb analysed the 5' RACE reads with MiXCR anew, one entry per CDR3 protein. The sample holds over 3,500 distinct CDR3 sequences; roughly 24% are singletons and the top ten take 11% to 15%. Sequenced here: normal lung tissue next to the tumor, sampled at surgery. The receptors originated from a male donor with early-stage non-small cell lung cancer.

By its share, this clonotype is medium-sized. The chain is built from TRBV5-5 and TRBJ2-1; D unresolved. The V end was cut by 0 bases, the J end by 14 bases, with 12 bases between. This CDR3 contains 12 residues. In germline, CDR1 is SGHKS, CDR2 YYEKEE (reference sequence). The CDR3 coding sequence is TGTGCCAGCAGCTTGGTCGCGGAGAAGGAGTTCTTC. This sequence encodes CASSLVAEKEFF.

This clonotype was seen a handful of times. V is TRBV13 and J is TRBJ2-1; 8 bases map to TRBD1. Trimming took 2 bases from V and 12 from J; bases not matched to a gene: 9. This CDR3 spans 14 amino acids. Germline-derived CDR1 and CDR2 are PRHDT and FYEKMQ (reference sequence). The CDR3 region is CASSLPRRGPVQFF. CDR3 in DNA: TGTGCCAGCAGCTTACCCCGCAGGGGGCCAGTGCAGTTCTTC.

By proportion, this clonotype is medium-sized. The genes are TRBV5-1 and TRBJ2-3; unclear D gene. The length of the CDR3 is 16 residues. Trimming shortened V by 2 bases and J by 2 bases, and 15 bases separated the two germline ends. Germline lookup yields CDR1 SGHRS and CDR2 YFSETQ. DNA for the CDR3: TGCGCCAGCAGCTTAAACGGTCGCTCCTCCACAGATACGCAGTATTTT. Translation: CASSLNGRSSTDTQYF. Looking up the rest from reference TRBV5-1 and TRBJ2-3 gives the full variable domain: KAGVTQTPRYLIKTRGQQVTLSCSPISGHRSVSWYQQTPGQGLQFLFEYFSETQRNKGNFPGRFSGRQFSNSRSEMNVSTLELGDSALYLCASSLNGRSSTDTQYFGPGTRLTVL.

V usage is TRBV5-5 and J usage is TRBJ1-2, with 8 bases aligning to TRBD1. Trimming cost V 4 bases and J 5 bases; bases outside gene matches: 10. Germline loops: CDR1 SGHKS, CDR2 YYEKEE (reference sequence). This CDR3 has 15 residues. The CDR3 DNA sequence: TGTGCCAGCAGCCGGACAGGGTCCCCAACTTATGGCTACACCTTC. It specifies CASSRTGSPTYGYTF. Combining the CDR3 with reference TRBV5-5 and TRBJ1-2 gives the whole variable domain DAGVTQSPTHLIKTRGQQVTLRCSPISGHKSVSWYQQVLGQGPQFIFQYYEKEERGRGNFPDRFSARQFPNYSSELNVNALLLGDSALYLCASSRTGSPTYGYTFGSGTRLTVV.

This clonotype was recorded at least ten times. The CDR3 region is CASSGDGKYQPQHF. Written as DNA, the CDR3 is TGTGCCAGCAGTGGGGATGGAAAATATCAGCCCCAGCATTTT. The V and J genes are TRBV6-1 and TRBJ1-5; D call uncertain. The CDR3 extends over 14 amino acids. The germline CDR1 and CDR2 sequences are MNHNS and SASEGT. V was pared by 4 bases and J by 5 bases, with 12 bases between.

By frequency in the sample, this clonotype is medium-sized (0.01 to 0.1%). The rearrangement joins TRBV10-2 to TRBJ2-5; D tentatively fits TRBD1 or TRBD2 (6 bases each). The CDR3 has 13 amino acids. The V gene lost 11 bases and the J gene lost 2 bases, with 15 bases spanning the gap. The germline gives CDR1 WSHSY, CDR2 SAAADI. The CDR3 DNA is TGCGCCTGCTTGCCGGGGGCGCAAGAGACCCAGTACTTC. The encoded protein is CACLPGAQETQYF.

Sample share makes this clonotype medium-sized. In nucleotides, the CDR3 is TGTGCCAGCAGTCGCCGACGGGCAGCGGGGGAACGGGATACGCAGTATTTT. Protein: CASSRRRAAGERDTQYF. This chain connects TRBV28 to TRBJ2-3, with 8 bases aligning to TRBD2. The J segment lost 6 bases and the V segment lost 5 bases, leaving 16 bases of the junction unmatched. Per germline, CDR1 MDHEN and CDR2 SYDVKM. This CDR3 contains 17 residues.

This sequence joins TRBV7-9 and TRBJ2-3; D is ambiguous. Germline assignment: CDR1 SEHNR and CDR2 FQNEAQ (reference sequence). V lost 5 bases, J lost 2 bases, and 8 bases lay in between. The CDR3 spans 13 residues. For the CDR3, the DNA is TGTGCCAGCAGCCTCGATGTCACAGATACGCAGTATTTT. It codes for CASSLDVTDTQYF.

Judged by abundance, this clonotype is medium-sized. A much larger clone is a single base away; this may be a read error. The V call is TRBV6-2 or TRBV6-3, the J call TRBJ2-3, with 9 bases fitting TRBD2. The trim removed 11 bases at V and 2 bases at J, leaving 14 bases unmatched. CDR3 length equals 16 residues. The germline CDR1 and CDR2 sequences are MNHEY and SVGEGT. The CDR3 region has the DNA TGTGCCGGCTCCCGGGTAGCGGGAGCCTACACAGATACGCAGTATTTT. Its translation is CAGSRVAGAYTDTQYF.

V usage is TRBV5-6 and J usage is TRBJ2-3; no clear D gene. CDR1 is SGHDT and CDR2 is YYEEEE in the germline V gene. The V end lost 2 bases, the J end lost 1 base, and 11 bases lay between the germline ends. The CDR3 sequence is 15 residues long. The CDR3 is CASSFARSRTDTQYF. CDR3 in DNA: TGTGCCAGCAGCTTTGCCAGGAGTCGCACAGATACGCAGTATTTT.

This clonotype was picked up many times. The V gene is TRBV11-1, the J gene TRBJ2-3; possibly TRBD1 for D (6 bases). In germline, CDR1 is SGHAT, CDR2 FQDESV (reference sequence). CDR3 length equals 16 residues. V was trimmed by 3 bases and J by 2 bases, leaving 15 bases between them. The chain's CDR3 is CASSFGQFGDTDTQYF. The CDR3 nucleotides read TGTGCCAGCAGCTTTGGACAGTTCGGAGACACAGATACGCAGTATTTT.

This clonotype came up many times. V and J are TRBV5-1 and TRBJ1-1; 11 nucleotides agree with TRBD1. This CDR3 region has 15 residues. J was trimmed by 4 bases and V by 8 bases; bases with no gene match: 10. Germline loops: CDR1 SGHRS, CDR2 YFSETQ. CDR3 sequence (DNA): TGCGCCAGTAAGCGGGACAGGGGGTCGGGCACTGAAGCTTTCTTT. This codes for CASKRDRGSGTEAFF.

This clonotype has ten or more counts. The chain joins TRBV7-9 to TRBJ1-4, with a tentative D call TRBD1 (5 bases). This CDR3 comprises 15 residues. The germline V gene encodes CDR1 SEHNR and CDR2 FQNEAQ (reference sequence). V was cut by 2 bases and J by 3 bases, with 10 bases left in between. CDR3 loop: CASSLLGVANEKLFF. The DNA of the CDR3 is TGTGCCAGCAGCTTATTGGGGGTCGCTAATGAAAAACTGTTTTTT.

This clonotype is medium-sized in the sample. The chain combines TRBV6-6 with TRBJ1-6; no firm D call. Per germline, CDR1 MNHNY and CDR2 SVGAGI (reference sequence). V lost 6 bases, J lost 6 bases, and 12 bases lay in between. The CDR3 spans 14 residues. Here the CDR3 DNA reads TGTGCCAGCAGGTCGTTGGGAGGTAATTCACCCCTCCACTTT. It is translated as CASRSLGGNSPLHF.

This clonotype is medium-sized. The rearrangement uses TRBV20-1 and TRBJ1-1; the match to TRBD1 covers 7 bases. Per the germline V gene, CDR1 is DFQATT and CDR2 is SNEGSKA (reference sequence). There are 17 residues in the CDR3. J was trimmed by 1 base and V by 6 bases; bases with no gene match: 17. The CDR3 loop reads CSAQPFGTGQPNTEAFF. In DNA, the CDR3 is TGCAGTGCCCAACCCTTCGGTACGGGACAGCCGAACACTGAAGCTTTCTTT.

This clonotype ranks as medium-sized. The V gene is TRBV7-3, the J gene TRBJ2-5, with 7 nucleotides matching TRBD1. CDR3 size: 15 residues. Germline-derived CDR1 and CDR2 are SGHTA and FQGTGA. Trimming removed 2 bases from V and 4 bases from J; junction bases left unmatched: 7. The CDR3 loop reads CASSLQLGGGETQYF. In nucleotides, the CDR3 is TGTGCCAGCAGCTTACAGTTAGGGGGCGGAGAGACCCAGTACTTC.

Within the sample, this clonotype is medium-sized. The chain uses TRBV6-1 and TRBJ1-5; TRBD1 might be the D (6 bases). Germline V gene sequence: CDR1 MNHNS, CDR2 SASEGT. This CDR3 is 17 amino acids long. Between the trimmed V and J ends, which lost 3 bases and 1 base, there was a span of 16 bases. The CDR3 reads CASSESFGGASNQPQHF. CDR3 DNA: TGTGCCAGCAGTGAGTCCTTTGGGGGGGCCAGCAATCAGCCCCAGCATTTT.

The chain uses TRBV6-6 and TRBJ2-1; no reliable D call. The CDR3 is made up of 11 amino acids. The V gene's germline CDR1 is MNHNY and CDR2 SVGAGI (reference sequence). The ends were cut back, 4 bases at V and 9 bases at J, with 7 bases in the middle. The CDR3 DNA is TGTGCCAGCAGTTCCCTGGGTGAGCAGTTCTTC. It translates to CASSSLGEQFF.

The chain uses TRBV11-2 and TRBJ2-1; the D gene could be TRBD1 or TRBD2 (6 bases each). This CDR3 comprises 15 residues. Trimming pared 5 bases from V and 6 bases from J, leaving 17 bases between. Germline CDR1 SGHAT, CDR2 FQNNGV. CDR3 nucleotides: TGTGCCAGCAGCCGAAATCGGGGGCCAGGCAATGAGCAGTTCTTC. It yields the protein CASSRNRGPGNEQFF.

The count of this clonotype is one. This chain uses TRBV28 with TRBJ2-7, with no clear D. The germline CDR1 and CDR2 sequences are MDHEN and SYDVKM. V was shortened by 10 bases and J by 0 bases, with 16 bases between the two germline ends. This CDR3 has 14 residues. CDR3 sequence (DNA): TGTGCCACCCTCGGATCAGCAGTCTCCTACGAGCAGTACTTC. Encoded protein: CATLGSAVSYEQYF.

In nucleotides, the CDR3 is TGTGCCAGCAGTGAACTGGAGAACACTGAAGCTTTCTTT. It yields the protein CASSELENTEAFF. J is TRBJ1-1 and V is TRBV2; D call uncertain. The germline gives CDR1 SNHLY, CDR2 FYNNEI. V was trimmed by 2 bases and J by 1 base, leaving 5 bases between them. The CDR3 is made up of 13 amino acids.